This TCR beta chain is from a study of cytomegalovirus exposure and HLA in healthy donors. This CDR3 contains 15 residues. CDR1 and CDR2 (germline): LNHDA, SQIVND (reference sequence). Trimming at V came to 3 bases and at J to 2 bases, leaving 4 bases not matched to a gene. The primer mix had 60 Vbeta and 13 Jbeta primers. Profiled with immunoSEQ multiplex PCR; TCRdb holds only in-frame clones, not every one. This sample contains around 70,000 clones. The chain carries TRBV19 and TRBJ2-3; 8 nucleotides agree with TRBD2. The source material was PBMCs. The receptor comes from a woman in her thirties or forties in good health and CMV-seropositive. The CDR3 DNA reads TGTGCCAGTAGTATCGGGAGGGGCGACACAGATACGCAGTATTTT. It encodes CASSIGRGDTDTQYF.